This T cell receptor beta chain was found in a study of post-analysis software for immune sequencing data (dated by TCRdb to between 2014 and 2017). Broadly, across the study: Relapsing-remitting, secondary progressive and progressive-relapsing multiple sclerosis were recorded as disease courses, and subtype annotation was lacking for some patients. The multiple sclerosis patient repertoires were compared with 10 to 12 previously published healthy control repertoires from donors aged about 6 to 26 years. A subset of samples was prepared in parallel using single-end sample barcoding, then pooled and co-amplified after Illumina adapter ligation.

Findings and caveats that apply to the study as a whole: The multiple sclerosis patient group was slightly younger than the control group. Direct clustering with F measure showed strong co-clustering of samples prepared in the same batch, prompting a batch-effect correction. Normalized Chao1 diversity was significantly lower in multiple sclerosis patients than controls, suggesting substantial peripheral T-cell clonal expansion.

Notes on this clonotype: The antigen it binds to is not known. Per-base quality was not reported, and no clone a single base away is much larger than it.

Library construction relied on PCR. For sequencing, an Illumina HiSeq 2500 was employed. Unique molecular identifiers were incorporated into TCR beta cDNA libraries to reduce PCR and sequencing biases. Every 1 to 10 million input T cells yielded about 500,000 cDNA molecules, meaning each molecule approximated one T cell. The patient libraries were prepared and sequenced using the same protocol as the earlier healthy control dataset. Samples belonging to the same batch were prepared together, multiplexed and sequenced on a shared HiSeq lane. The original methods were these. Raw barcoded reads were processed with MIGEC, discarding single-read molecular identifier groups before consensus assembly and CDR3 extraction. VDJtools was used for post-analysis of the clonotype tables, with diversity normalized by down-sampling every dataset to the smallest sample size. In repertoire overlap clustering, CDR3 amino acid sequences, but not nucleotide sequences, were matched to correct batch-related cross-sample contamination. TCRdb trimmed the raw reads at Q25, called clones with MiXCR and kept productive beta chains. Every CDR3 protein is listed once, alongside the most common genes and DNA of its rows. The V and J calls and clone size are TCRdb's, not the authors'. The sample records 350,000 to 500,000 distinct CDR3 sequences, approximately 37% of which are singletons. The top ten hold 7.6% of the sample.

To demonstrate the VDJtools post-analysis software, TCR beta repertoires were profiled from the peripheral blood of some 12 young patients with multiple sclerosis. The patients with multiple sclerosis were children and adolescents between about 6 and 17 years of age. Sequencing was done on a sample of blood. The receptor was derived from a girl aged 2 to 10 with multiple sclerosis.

The bases read TGTGCCAGCAGCGCCCGGGACAGGGGAAGTTATGGCTACACCTTC. Its coded protein is CASSARDRGSYGYTF. This chain joins TRBV7-2 to TRBJ1-2; 10 middle bases align to TRBD1. Ends trimmed: V by 5 bases, J by 5 bases; bases unmatched to a gene: 8. The CDR3, from cysteine to phenylalanine, totals 15 residues. Only the CDR3 region is kept as DNA, spanning 45 bases read in frame from base 1. Looking up the germline V gene yields CDR1 SGHTA and CDR2 FQGNSA.